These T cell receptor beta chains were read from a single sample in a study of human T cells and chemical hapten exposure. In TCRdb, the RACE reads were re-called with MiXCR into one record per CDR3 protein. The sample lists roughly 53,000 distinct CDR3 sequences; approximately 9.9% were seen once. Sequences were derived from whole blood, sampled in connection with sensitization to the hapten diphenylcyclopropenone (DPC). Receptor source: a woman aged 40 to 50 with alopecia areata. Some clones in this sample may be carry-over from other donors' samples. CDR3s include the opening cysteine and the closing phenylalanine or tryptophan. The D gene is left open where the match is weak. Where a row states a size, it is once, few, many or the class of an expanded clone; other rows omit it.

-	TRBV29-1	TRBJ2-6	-	TGCAGCGTGGGGGGCCCGTCTGGGGCCAACGTCCTGACTTTC	CSVGGPSGANVLTF
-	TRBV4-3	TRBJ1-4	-	TGCGCCAGCAGCCAAGATGGATCCAGGGGTAGAGAAAAACTGTTTTTT	CASSQDGSRGREKLFF
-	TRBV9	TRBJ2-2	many	TGTGCCAGCAGCGTAGCACAGGAGACCGGGGAGCTGTTTTTT	CASSVAQETGELFF
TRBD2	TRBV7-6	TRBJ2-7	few	TGTGCCAGCAGCTTAGACCTAGCGGGGGGGAGCTCCTACGAGCAGTACTTC	CASSLDLAGGSSYEQYF
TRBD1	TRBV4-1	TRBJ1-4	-	TGCGCCGGCAGCCAAGATTTTTCAGGGGGGGAAAAACTGTTTTTT	CAGSQDFSGGEKLFF
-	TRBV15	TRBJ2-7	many	TGTGCCACCAGCAGAGATCAGGGCTACGAGCAGTACTTC	CATSRDQGYEQYF
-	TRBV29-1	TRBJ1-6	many	TGCAGCGCAGGGGAGCGTAATTCACCCCTCCACTTT	CSAGERNSPLHF
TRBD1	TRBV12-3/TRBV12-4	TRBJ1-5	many	TGTGCCAGCAGTCAGACAGGGCTTGCTCAGCCCCAGCATTTT	CASSQTGLAQPQHF
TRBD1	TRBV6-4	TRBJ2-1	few	TGTGCCAGCAGTGACGGGACAGGGGGCAATGAGCAGTTCTTC	CASSDGTGGNEQFF
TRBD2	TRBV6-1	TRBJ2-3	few	TGTGCCAGCAGTTTCCTCAAAGCGGGGGGAGCCGATACGCAGTATTTT	CASSFLKAGGADTQYF
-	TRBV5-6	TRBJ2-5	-	TGTGCCAGCAGCTTGGTTGGCGGGTCGGGGGAGACCCAGTACTTC	CASSLVGGSGETQYF
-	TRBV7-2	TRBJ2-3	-	TGTGCCAGCAGCTTAGAGACAGCGGGTACGCAGTATTTT	CASSLETAGTQYF
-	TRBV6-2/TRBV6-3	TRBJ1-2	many	TGTGCCAGCAGTTACTCGACGGCAAACTATGGCTACACCTTC	CASSYSTANYGYTF
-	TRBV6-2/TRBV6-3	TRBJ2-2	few	TGTGCCAGCAGACAACAGGCGAACACCGGGGAGCTGTTTTTT	CASRQQANTGELFF
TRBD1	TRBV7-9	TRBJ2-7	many	TGTGCCAGCAGCGGCCCGGCCCCGGGACAGGGATTCCACGAGCAGTACTTC	CASSGPAPGQGFHEQYF
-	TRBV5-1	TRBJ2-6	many	TGCGCCAGCAGCTCCTCCTCTGGGGCCAACGTCCTGACTTTC	CASSSSSGANVLTF
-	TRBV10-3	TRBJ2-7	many	TGTGCCATCAGTGAACTGGGGGGTGGGCCTTACGAGCAGTACTTC	CAISELGGGPYEQYF
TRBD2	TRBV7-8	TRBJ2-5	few	TGTGCCAGCAGCTTAGGTTGGCTAGCGGGGGGTCGACAAGAGACCCAGTACTTC	CASSLGWLAGGRQETQYF
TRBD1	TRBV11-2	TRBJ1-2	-	TGTGCCAGCAGCTTAATATCCACAGGGGGCTTTGGCTACACCTTC	CASSLISTGGFGYTF
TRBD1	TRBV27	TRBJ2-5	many	TGTGCCAGCAGTCCGGGACAGGACATCCAAGAGACCCAGTACTTC	CASSPGQDIQETQYF
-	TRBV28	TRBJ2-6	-	TGTGCCAGCAGTTTAAAGCTCTCTGGGGCCAACGTCCTGACTTTC	CASSLKLSGANVLTF
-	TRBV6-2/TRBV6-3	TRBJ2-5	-	TGTGCCAGCTCGGGTCGGGGGAACCCCCAAGAGACCCAGTACTTC	CASSGRGNPQETQYF
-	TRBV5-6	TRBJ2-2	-	TGTGCCAGCAACAAAAGACTACCCCTGGGGTCCGGGGAGCTGTTTTTT	CASNKRLPLGSGELFF
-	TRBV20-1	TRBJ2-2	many	TGCAGTGCTAGAGATCCGGTCACCCCGAACACCGGGGAGCTGTTTTTT	CSARDPVTPNTGELFF
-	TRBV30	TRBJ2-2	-	TGTGCCTGGAGTTCACCCACCACGGGGAAGGGGACCGGGGAGCTGTTTTTT	CAWSSPTTGKGTGELFF
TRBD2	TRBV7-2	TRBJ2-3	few	TGTGCCAGCAGCTCGAGACCTAGCGGGGGAAGCACAGATACGCAGTATTTT	CASSSRPSGGSTDTQYF
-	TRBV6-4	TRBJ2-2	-	TGTGCCAGCAGTTGGGACGGAGACACCGGGGAGCTGCTTTTT	CASSWDGDTGELLF
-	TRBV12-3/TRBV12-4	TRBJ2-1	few	TGTGCCAGCAGTTATCGTACGAGTACCCGAAACAATGAGCAGTTCTTC	CASSYRTSTRNNEQFF
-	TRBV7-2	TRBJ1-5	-	TGTGCCAGCAGCCCTCTCTCGGAAAGCAATCAGCCCCAGCATTTT	CASSPLSESNQPQHF
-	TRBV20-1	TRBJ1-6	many	TGCAGTGCTGAAGGGGGGCGCGGGAATTCACCCCTCCACTTT	CSAEGGRGNSPLHF
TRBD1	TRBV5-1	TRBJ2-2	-	TGCGCCAGCAGCCCCTGGGACAGCATCGACACCGGGGAGCTGTTTTTT	CASSPWDSIDTGELFF
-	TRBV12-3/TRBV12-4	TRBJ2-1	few	TGTGCCAGCAGTTTATACGATCGGACCAATGAGCAGTTCTTC	CASSLYDRTNEQFF
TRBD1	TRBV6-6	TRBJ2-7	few	TGTGCCAGCAACCCACGGGGACAGGGATACGAGCAGTACTTC	CASNPRGQGYEQYF
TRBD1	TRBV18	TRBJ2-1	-	TGTGCCAGCTCCCCGGGACAGGAAGATGAGCAGTTCTTC	CASSPGQEDEQFF
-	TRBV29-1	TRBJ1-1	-	TGCAGCGTTGCGTGGAGCACGAACACTGAAGCTTTCTTT	CSVAWSTNTEAFF
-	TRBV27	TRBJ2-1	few	TGTGCCAGCAGTCCCGGAGGGAACTTCAATGAGCAGTTCTTC	CASSPGGNFNEQFF
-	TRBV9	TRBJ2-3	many	TGTGCCAGCAGCGTTTTTGGGGGACCGAGCAGCACAGATACGCAGTATTTT	CASSVFGGPSSTDTQYF
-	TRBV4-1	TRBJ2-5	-	TGCGCCAGCAGCCAGATTCCTCTTGGGTCCGCCTTAGAGACCCAGTACTTC	CASSQIPLGSALETQYF
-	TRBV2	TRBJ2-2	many	TGTGCCAGCAGTCTAACAGGGCGCGGGGAGCTGTTTTTT	CASSLTGRGELFF
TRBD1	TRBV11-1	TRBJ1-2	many	TGTGCCAGCAGCTTAACTCCGACAGGGAGCAATGGCTACACCTTC	CASSLTPTGSNGYTF
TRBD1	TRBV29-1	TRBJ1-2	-	TGCAGCGCCAGGACAGGGTCTGACTATGGCTACACCTTC	CSARTGSDYGYTF
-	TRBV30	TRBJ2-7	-	TGTGCCTGGAGTGTACCAAACGGGGTCCCATCCTACGAGCAGTACTTC	CAWSVPNGVPSYEQYF
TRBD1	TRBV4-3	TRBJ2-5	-	TGCGCCAGCAGCCAAGATTGGGACAGCCAAATTCAAGAGACCCAGTACTTC	CASSQDWDSQIQETQYF
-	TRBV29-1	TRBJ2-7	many	TGCAGCGTTGAGGAGGGGCCCTCCTACGAGCAGTACTTC	CSVEEGPSYEQYF
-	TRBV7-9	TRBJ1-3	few	TGTGCCAGCAGCTTAAAAGGGACGGAGAGCTCTGGAAACACCATATATTTT	CASSLKGTESSGNTIYF
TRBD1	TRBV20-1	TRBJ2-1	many	TGCAGTGCTGGACCCCCGGGACAGCAAAACAATGAGCAGTTCTTC	CSAGPPGQQNNEQFF
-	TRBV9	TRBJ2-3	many	TGTGCCAGCAGCGAAACCCCCACAGATACGCAGTATTTT	CASSETPTDTQYF
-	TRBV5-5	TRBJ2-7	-	TGTGCCAGCAGCCTCCGGACCGCTTCCTACGAGCAGTACTTC	CASSLRTASYEQYF
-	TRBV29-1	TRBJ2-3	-	TGCAGCGTTGATCTGCGGACGAACACAGATACGCAGTATTTT	CSVDLRTNTDTQYF
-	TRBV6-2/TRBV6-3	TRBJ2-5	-	TGTGCCAGCAGTTACTCTCACAGCGAAGAGACCCAGTACTTC	CASSYSHSEETQYF
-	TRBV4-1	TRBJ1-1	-	TGCGCCATGCACCCGATTGGGGGCGCATTGGCTTTCTTT	CAMHPIGGALAFF
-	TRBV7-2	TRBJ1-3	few	TGTGCCAGCAGCTCTGGGGGTTTTCGAAACACCATATATTTT	CASSSGGFRNTIYF
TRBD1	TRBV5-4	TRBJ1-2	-	TGTGCCAGCAGCCCCGACAGGGCCAACTATGGCTACACCTTC	CASSPDRANYGYTF
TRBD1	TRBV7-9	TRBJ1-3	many	TGTGCCAGCACGCCGACAGGGTACTCTGGAAACACCATATATTTT	CASTPTGYSGNTIYF